These 16 T cell receptor beta chains came from one sample sequenced in a study of cytomegalovirus exposure and HLA in healthy donors. It was with 60 Vbeta and 13 Jbeta primers that the PCR ran. This table comes from immunoSEQ multiplex PCR, and its TCRdb copy is limited to in-frame clones, with some not included. The sample carries tens of thousands of clones, around nine tenths recorded once. Sequences were obtained from PBMCs. Every receptor here comes from a boy aged 5-17 years in good health and CMV-seronegative.

The V gene is TRBV11-2, the J gene TRBJ1-2; a weak D match, TRBD1 (6 bases). Trimming left V 1 base short and J 4 bases short, with 13 bases between. The CDR3 loop spans 15 amino acids. Per the germline V gene, CDR1 is SGHAT and CDR2 is FQNNGV. The CDR3 loop is CASSLVQGRGYGYTF. CDR3 coding DNA: TGTGCCAGCAGCTTAGTTCAGGGGCGAGGCTATGGCTACACCTTC.

The chain employs TRBV7-3 and TRBJ1-2; D possibly corresponds to TRBD1 (5 bases). CDR1 and CDR2 (germline): SGHTA, FQGTGA. This CDR3 contains 14 residues. Trimming stripped 0 bases from V and 6 bases from J, with 11 bases between. The CDR3 bases are TGTGCCAGCAGCTTAACTGGTCAGGGTGATGGCTACACCTTC. Translated: CASSLTGQGDGYTF.

The rearrangement joins TRBV5-1 to TRBJ2-7; D may be TRBD2 (6 bases). V was clipped by 3 bases and J by 0 bases, with 19 bases between them. The CDR3 is 17 amino acids. Per germline, CDR1 SGHRS and CDR2 YFSETQ. The CDR3 bases are TGCGCCAGCAGCTCTTCGGGACTCCGCACGAGCTCCTACGAGCAGTACTTC. Protein product: CASSSSGLRTSSYEQYF.

Comment on this clone: The same CDR3 can be traced to other DNA sequences in this sample. The rearrangement joins TRBV5-1 to TRBJ2-6, with D possibly matching TRBD1 (6 bases). The V gene lost 2 bases and the J gene lost 0 bases, with 9 bases spanning the gap. Germline CDR1 SGHRS, CDR2 YFSETQ. CDR3 length: 16 amino acids. This CDR3 reads CASSLTGTSGANVLTF. Written as DNA, the CDR3 is TGCGCCAGCAGCTTAACAGGGACCTCTGGGGCCAACGTCCTGACTTTC.

J is TRBJ2-1 and V is TRBV4-1; no clear D. V was trimmed by 0 bases and J by 8 bases, leaving 5 bases between them. The germline V gene has CDR1 MGHRA and CDR2 YSYEKL. This CDR3 has 12 amino acids. CDR3 in amino acids: CASSQDFYEQFF. Here the CDR3 DNA reads TGCGCCAGCAGCCAAGACTTCTATGAGCAGTTCTTC.

The chain is built from TRBV2 and TRBJ1-4, with 9 bases fitting TRBD1. The CDR3 consists of 14 residues. Trimming at V came to 6 bases and at J to 10 bases, leaving 9 bases not matched to a gene. Germline CDR1 reads SNHLY; CDR2 reads FYNNEI. CDR3 coding DNA: TGTGCCAGCAGAACCGGGACAGGGAAGGGAAAACTGTTTTTT. Translation gives CASRTGTGKGKLFF.

This clone was picked up one time. This chain connects TRBV27 to TRBJ2-7; 8 nucleotides line up with TRBD1. The DNA end favors TRBJ2-5, so the J call may be wrong. Germline V lookup: CDR1 MNHEY, CDR2 SMNVEV (reference sequence). CDR3 size: 15 residues. The CDR3 region is CASSAETGDQETQYF. As DNA, the CDR3 is TGTGCCAGCAGCGCCGAGACAGGGGACCAAGAGACCCAGTACTTC.

The chain uses TRBV7-6 and TRBJ2-5; 7 bases map to TRBD1. The DNA matches TRBJ2-7 better at its end, which makes the J call doubtful. The length of the CDR3 is 15 residues. CDR1 SGHVS and CDR2 FNYEAQ come from the germline V gene. CDR3 nucleotide sequence: TGTGCCAGCAGCTTAGCGTACAGGGGACGGCACGAGCAGTACTTC. Its protein product is CASSLAYRGRHEQYF.

The J gene is TRBJ2-1, the V gene TRBV6-5, with TRBD1 as a possible D gene (7 bases). The CDR3 totals 15 residues. Germline V lookup: CDR1 MNHEY, CDR2 SVGAGI. Trimming pared 0 bases from V and 9 bases from J, leaving 15 bases between. CDR3 protein: CASSYSRRGLGEQFF. CDR3 in DNA: TGTGCCAGCAGTTACTCGCGGAGGGGGCTGGGTGAGCAGTTCTTC.

This chain links TRBV4-3 with TRBJ2-7, with a weak D call TRBD1 (5 bases). V was trimmed by 0 bases and J by 3 bases, leaving 12 bases between them. From germline, CDR1 is LGHNA and CDR2 YSLEER. This CDR3 spans 15 amino acids. The CDR3 bases are TGCGCCAGCAGCCAAGAAGACAGATTATACTACGAGCAGTACTTC. Its protein is CASSQEDRLYYEQYF.

V usage is TRBV14 and J usage is TRBJ1-3; D gene uncertain. Looked up from germline, CDR1 is SGHDN and CDR2 is FVKESK. The V end lost 1 base, the J end lost 3 bases, and 4 bases lay between the germline ends. This CDR3 spans 13 amino acids. The CDR3 sequence: CASSQVIGNTIYF. The CDR3 DNA reads TGTGCCAGCAGCCAAGTTATTGGAAACACCATATATTTT.

The chain is built from TRBV5-1 and TRBJ1-2, with unresolved D. The ends were cut back, 6 bases at V and 5 bases at J, with 20 bases in the middle. Per germline, CDR1 SGHRS and CDR2 YFSETQ. The CDR3 is 15 residues long. CDR3 nucleotides: TGCGCCAGCACCCTACCGGAGATCGAGGGATATGGCTACACCTTC. Encoded protein: CASTLPEIEGYGYTF. Drawing the rest from reference TRBV5-1 and TRBJ1-2, the complete variable domain is KAGVTQTPRYLIKTRGQQVTLSCSPISGHRSVSWYQQTPGQGLQFLFEYFSETQRNKGNFPGRFSGRQFSNSRSEMNVSTLELGDSALYLCASTLPEIEGYGYTFGSGTRLTVV.

This clone has a single count. The chain carries TRBV6-6 and TRBJ1-2; tentative D call: TRBD1 (5 bases). Germline values: CDR1 MNHNY, CDR2 SVGAGI (reference sequence). This CDR3 comprises 15 residues. Trimming removed 0 bases from V and 4 bases from J, with 12 bases in between. The CDR3: CASSYSSGGGYGYTF. CDR3 DNA: TGTGCCAGCAGTTACTCGAGCGGGGGTGGCTATGGCTACACCTTC.

The rearrangement uses TRBV7-9 and TRBJ1-5; D is perhaps TRBD1 (6 bases). The V end lost 5 bases, the J end lost 4 bases, and 15 bases lay between the germline ends. The CDR3 covers 15 residues. The germline CDR1 and CDR2 sequences are SEHNR and FQNEAQ (reference sequence). CDR3 bases: TGTGCCAGCAGCCAGGGACATTCCCCTAATCAGCCCCAGCATTTT. This codes for CASSQGHSPNQPQHF.

The chain links TRBV25-1 to TRBJ2-3; 10 bases line up with TRBD1. The germline V gene has CDR1 MGHDK and CDR2 SYGVNS. The CDR3 covers 15 residues. The J segment lost 4 bases and the V segment lost 2 bases, leaving 3 bases of the junction unmatched. CDR3: CASSEGDRGPDTQYF. The CDR3 DNA reads TGTGCCAGCAGTGAAGGGGACAGGGGCCCAGATACGCAGTATTTT.

The chain recombines TRBV11-1 with TRBJ2-7, with a tentative D call TRBD2 (5 bases). This CDR3 spans 15 amino acids. Trimming pared 2 bases from V and 3 bases from J, leaving 14 bases between. Germline CDR1 SGHAT, CDR2 FQDESV (reference sequence). CDR3 protein: CASSLSRAGIYEQYF. DNA for the CDR3: TGTGCCAGCAGCTTAAGTAGGGCCGGGATCTACGAGCAGTACTTC.